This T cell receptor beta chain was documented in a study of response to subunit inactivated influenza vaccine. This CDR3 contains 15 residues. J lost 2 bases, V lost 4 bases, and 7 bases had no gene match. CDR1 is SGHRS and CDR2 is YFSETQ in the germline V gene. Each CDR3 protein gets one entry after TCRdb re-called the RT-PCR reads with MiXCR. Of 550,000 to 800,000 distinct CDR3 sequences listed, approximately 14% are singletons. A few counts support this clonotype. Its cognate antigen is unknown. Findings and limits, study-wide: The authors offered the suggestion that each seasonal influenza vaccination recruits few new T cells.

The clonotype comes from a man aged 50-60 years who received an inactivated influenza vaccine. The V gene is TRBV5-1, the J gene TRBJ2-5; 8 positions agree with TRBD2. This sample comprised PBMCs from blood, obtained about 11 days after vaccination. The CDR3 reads CASSVPGLGQETQYF. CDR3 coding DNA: TGCGCCAGCAGCGTGCCGGGACTAGGGCAAGAGACCCAGTACTTC. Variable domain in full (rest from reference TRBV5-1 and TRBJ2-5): KAGVTQTPRYLIKTRGQQVTLSCSPISGHRSVSWYQQTPGQGLQFLFEYFSETQRNKGNFPGRFSGRQFSNSRSEMNVSTLELGDSALYLCASSVPGLGQETQYFGPGTRLLVL.